This TCR beta chain appears in the sequencing data of a study of early T cells in non-severe SARS-CoV-2 infection. The germline V gene encodes CDR1 SGHTA and CDR2 FQGNSA. This CDR3 is built from 14 residues. V was clipped by 7 bases and J by 4 bases, with 17 bases between them. TCRdb recomputed calls from the 5' RACE reads with MiXCR, one row per CDR3 protein. Of 80,000 to 100,000 distinct CDR3 sequences listed, more than 9.5% are singletons. This clonotype originated in an adult who was a healthcare worker with PCR-confirmed SARS-CoV-2 infection or an uninfected control (not recorded which). The rearrangement links TRBV7-2 to TRBJ2-7; the D gene is possibly TRBD2 (5 bases). Sample: whole blood, taken at baseline. The CDR3 reads CASTRDPSMYEQYF. CDR3 DNA sequence: TGTGCCAGCACCCGCGACCCTAGCATGTACGAGCAGTACTTC.